This entry lists 11 T cell receptor beta chains sequenced from one sample in a study of blood T cell repertoires in COVID-19. Clones were sequenced by immunoSEQ multiplex PCR, and TCRdb holds only the in-frame ones, with some missing. The sample includes about 200,000 clones, 83% of them seen just once. Sample: peripheral blood. The origin of the receptors is a woman aged 40 to 55 with active or convalescent COVID-19.

This chain joins TRBV5-4 and TRBJ2-1, with D perhaps matching TRBD2 (6 bases). This CDR3 is 15 amino acids long. Germline V gene sequence: CDR1 SGHNT, CDR2 YYREEE (reference sequence). V dropped 0 bases and J dropped 7 bases, with 14 bases sitting between them. The CDR3 DNA is TGTGCCAGCAGCTTGGCTACTAGCCCCGAAAATGAGCAGTTCTTC. It codes for CASSLATSPENEQFF. Variable domain in full (rest from reference TRBV5-4 and TRBJ2-1): ETGVTQSPTHLIKTRGQQVTLRCSSQSGHNTVSWYQQALGQGPQFIFQYYREEENGRGNFPPRFSGLQFPNYSSELNVNALELDDSALYLCASSLATSPENEQFFGPGTRLTVL.

This clone was detected only once. The chain has TRBV6-5 and TRBJ1-6, with 7 bases identical to TRBD1. Germline-derived CDR1 and CDR2 are MNHEY and SVGAGI. The V gene end was trimmed by 6 bases and the J gene end by 8 bases; junction bases not matched to a gene: 4. CDR3 length equals 13 residues. The CDR3, as DNA: TGTGCCAGCAGGAGGGGGCTGTATTCACCCCTCCACTTT. Protein product: CASRRGLYSPLHF.

The V call is TRBV7-2, the J call TRBJ2-7; D is possibly TRBD1 (5 bases). This CDR3 is built from 12 residues. Trimming removed 5 bases from V and 6 bases from J, with 11 bases in between. CDR1 and CDR2 from the germline V gene are SGHTA and FQGNSA. CDR3 bases: TGTGCCAGCAGCGACCAGGGTGGCGAGCAGTACTTC. This translates into CASSDQGGEQYF.

The CDR3 here is CAWSGVAGVGTGELFF. As DNA, the CDR3 is TGTGCCTGGAGTGGAGTGGCAGGGGTTGGCACCGGGGAGCTGTTTTTT. V gene TRBV30 combines with J gene TRBJ2-2; TRBD1 is a possible D gene (6 bases). V lost 1 base, J lost 4 bases, and 16 bases lay in between. CDR3 length: 16 amino acids. The germline V gene has CDR1 GTSNPN and CDR2 SVGIG (reference sequence).

With respect to this clone: One end of the junction fails to match germline, which may point to a read error. V and J are TRBV6-5 and TRBJ1-5; no clear D. CDR1 and CDR2 (germline): MNHEY, SVGAGI. The CDR3 has 15 amino acids. As DNA, the CDR3 is TGTGCCAGCATTTACACGAGGTATAGCAATCAGCCCCAGCATTTT. Protein product: CASIYTRYSNQPQHF.

V is TRBV12-3 or TRBV12-4 and J is TRBJ1-2; a possible D gene is TRBD1 (5 bases). This CDR3 contains 13 residues. V was cut by 6 bases and J by 8 bases, with 16 bases left in between. The CDR3 spells CASRRGGVRGYTF. In DNA, the CDR3 is TGTGCCAGCAGGCGTGGGGGGGTAAGGGGCTACACCTTC.

This clone was picked up a small number of times. The CDR3 sequence: CASRPGQGFYGYTF. Written as DNA, the CDR3 is TGTGCCAGCAGGCCAGGACAGGGGTTTTATGGCTACACCTTC. This rearrangement joins TRBV11-2 to TRBJ1-2; 9 bases are shared with TRBD1. The CDR3 runs 14 residues. Germline V gene sequence: CDR1 SGHAT, CDR2 FQNNGV. Unmatched junction bases numbered 7, after V lost 6 bases and J lost 5 bases. Based on the CDR3 plus reference TRBV11-2 and TRBJ1-2, the full variable domain is EAGVAQSPRYKIIEKRQSVAFWCNPISGHATLYWYQQILGQGPKLLIQFQNNGVVDDSQLPKDRFSAERLKGVDSTLKIQPAKLEDSAVYLCASRPGQGFYGYTFGSGTRLTVV.

V and J are TRBV9 and TRBJ1-5, with 7 positions matching TRBD1. V shed 4 bases, J shed 0 bases, and the junction held 4 bases outside the gene matches. In germline, CDR1 is SGDLS, CDR2 YYNGEE. This CDR3 is 15 amino acids long. DNA for the CDR3: TGTGCCAGCAGCCCACAGGGGATTAGCAATCAGCCCCAGCATTTT. It codes for CASSPQGISNQPQHF.

V and J are TRBV6-6 and TRBJ2-2; D perhaps matches TRBD1 (5 bases). Between the trimmed V and J ends, which lost 4 bases and 6 bases, there was a span of 18 bases. This CDR3 contains 16 residues. The germline gives CDR1 MNHNY, CDR2 SVGAGI (reference sequence). Written as DNA, the CDR3 is TGTGCCAGCAGTTCCTTAATACCAGGGAAGGCCGGGGAGCTGTTTTTT. It translates to CASSSLIPGKAGELFF.

This chain links TRBV5-5 with TRBJ1-2, with 7 bases that match TRBD1. The germline CDR1 and CDR2 sequences are SGHKS and YYEKEE (reference sequence). V trimming: 1 base; J trimming: 6 bases; junction bases outside the gene matches: 12. The CDR3 is 16 amino acids. CDR3 nucleotides: TGTGCCAGCAGCTTGATCGGCTCAGGGGGACCCGATGGCTACACCTTC. It specifies CASSLIGSGGPDGYTF.

The chain has TRBV11-2 and TRBJ2-7, with a possible D match to TRBD1 (6 bases). The germline V gene has CDR1 SGHAT and CDR2 FQNNGV. Trimming cost V 0 bases and J 1 base, with 16 bases left between them. There are 17 residues in the CDR3. CDR3 region: CASSLDIGTITSYEQYF. The CDR3 DNA is TGTGCCAGCAGCTTAGATATAGGGACAATAACATCCTACGAGCAGTACTTC. Full variable domain (remainder filled in from reference TRBV11-2 and TRBJ2-7): EAGVAQSPRYKIIEKRQSVAFWCNPISGHATLYWYQQILGQGPKLLIQFQNNGVVDDSQLPKDRFSAERLKGVDSTLKIQPAKLEDSAVYLCASSLDIGTITSYEQYFGPGTRLTVT.